The present T cell receptor beta chain was sequenced within a study of cytomegalovirus exposure and HLA in healthy donors (dated by TCRdb to about 2017). Some background on the complete study: In an earlier analysis of several hundred of the donors, 250 to 350 Gb of sequence data and approximately 120 million unique TCR beta sequences from about 190 million T cells were reported. On average, 235,054 unique TCR beta nucleotide sequences were sequenced per donor among about 400 genotyped donors of the cohort, with around 19% of those sequences being non-productive. Four to six DR-DQ haplotypes were handled as single units for association and clustering, since linkage in the cohort was strong. A later analysis re-analyzed previously published TCR beta repertoires from 660 or so donors and added high-resolution HLA genotyping to study TCR occurrence patterns. The study aimed to test whether cataloging public T cell receptors could reveal signatures of past pathogen exposure. A later genetic analysis used genome-wide SNP genotypes for about 65% of the roughly 670 donors, treating that subset as a discovery cohort. The T cell repertoires of 666 subjects were profiled by immunosequencing and related to cytomegalovirus serostatus. The genetic ancestry cluster associated with self-reported Caucasian donors included about four fifths of the roughly 360 genotyped donors. An earlier analysis of 500 to 650 of the donors applied high-throughput TCR beta sequencing to assess whether each TCR beta V gene segment acted as functional or pseudogenic. Typing coverage varied by locus: roughly 620-640 donors for A, B, C, DRB1 and DQB1; more than 500 for DQA1; nearly 610 for DPA1; fewer than 480 for DPB1. An early release covering roughly 640 HLA-typed donors comprised approximately 290 gigabases of sequencing data and tens of millions of unique TCR sequences. All discovery cohort repertoires had been generated using a single sequencing platform. Alongside the repertoire data, information on donor age, sex, ethnicity and CMV serostatus was compiled. High-throughput TCR immunosequencing, statistical association of individual TCRs with disease status, and machine learning were combined to predict cytomegalovirus infection status. Class I and class II HLA loci were covered by the typing at four-digit resolution. Along with the approximately 700-subject first cohort, a separate validation cohort of over a hundred different subjects was used. The later analysis used no new phenotypic data to find candidate immune exposures, relying instead on TCR beta sequences and their occurrence across donors. Study-wide findings and limitations: Correlated functional status among segregating V segments might reflect linkage disequilibrium, but an unknown experimental factor could not be ruled out. At a false discovery rate of 0.05, a later analysis linked 15,000 to 20,000 TCR beta sequences to specific HLA alleles. While some public TCRs were present in many individuals, most TCR sequences turned up only very rarely across donors. The 87-base-pair reads could not distinguish some IMGT-functional V segments, including TRBV6-2 and TRBV6-3, so those segments were excluded. A group of highly shared sequence variants was considered likely to be a technical artifact of the sequencing pipeline. According to a later genetic analysis, donors in an Asian-associated ancestry cluster had fewer N-insertions in productive TCRs than the approximately 700-donor mean. In this cohort, only TCR beta chains were sequenced, and detectable features were limited by the absence of alpha or paired-chain data. In an earlier analysis of some 500 of the donors, most TCR beta V segments appeared in productive rearrangements about 90% or about 30% of the time, broadly matching IMGT annotations. The study gave a list of roughly 150 TCR beta chains associated with cytomegalovirus. A further reported finding was that TCR beta sequences accurately predicted the HLA-A and HLA-B alleles for most subjects in the first cohort. V-gene and J-gene trimming of TCR beta chains was associated with a missense DCLRE1C variant in a later genetic analysis, and the association was replicated in an independent cohort. In vitro tests confirmed that a few of the cytomegalovirus-associated TCR beta chains recognize cytomegalovirus antigens. When HLA alleles, especially DR and DQ, strongly co-occurred, TCR associations were difficult to assign to individual alleles. The authors suggested that the approach could potentially be generalized to other disease states and immunological phenotypes. Because HLA typing was unavailable for some donors at each locus, only the typed subset was used in association tests. A later analysis reported that several top co-occurrence clusters appeared linked to parvovirus B19, influenza, CMV and Epstein-Barr virus. Presence/absence analyses assumed roughly uniform sequencing depth across donors, an assumption that may not hold. In a later analysis, most CMV-associated TCR beta chains were found to appear HLA-restricted, with HLA associations seemingly driven largely by CMV exposure. In a later analysis, HLA-associated TCR beta chains showed more clonal expansion and lower generation probabilities than non-associated chains that were equally common. According to a later analysis, TCR association rates differed among HLA loci, with DRB1 alleles showing the most associated TCRs and HLA-C alleles showing the fewest. Cytomegalovirus status was reported to be diagnosed by the classifier with high specificity and sensitivity in both the original and validation cohorts. For the cohort, immune exposure information was limited to CMV serostatus. Fewer than 20 rarely observed V segments, including chromosome 9 orphons, were excluded from the earlier analysis of approximately 600 of the donors because counts were too low.

Receptors were amplified or captured by the immunoSEQ multiplex PCR assay. A mixture of 60 forward primers for TCR Vbeta segments and 13 reverse primers for TCR Jbeta segments was used in the multiplex PCR. A multiplex PCR assay on genomic DNA amplified the CDR3 region of rearranged TCR beta genes. Amplified TCR beta libraries were sequenced as 87-base-pair reads on the Illumina HiSeq System. The paper's processing steps were these. A later analysis counted 75 million to 100 million unique TCR beta chains across the 690 or so repertoires, and some 11 million of these chains were shared by at least two donors. To remove PCR and sequencing errors, raw reads were error-corrected and collapsed into unique sequences using a nearest-neighbor algorithm that merged closely related sequences. V, D and J gene segments were assigned by aligning CDR3 sequences to IMGT reference sequences. For a sequence to be retained, a match of at least six nucleotides was required to both a V gene segment and a J gene segment. Rearrangements were called productive when the CDR3 lacked stop codons and stayed in frame with V and J; all others were non-productive. CDR3 was defined according to IMGT convention as the region running from the second conserved V-encoded cysteine to the conserved J-encoded phenylalanine. Sequences without an unambiguous match to a single V gene segment were excluded from the earlier analysis of 450 to 650 of the donors. An earlier analysis of 500 to 600 of the donors classified V segments as functional when productive rearrangements were above 56.7% and as segregating when the standard deviation between donors was above 5%. A statistical classification framework was built to diagnose cytomegalovirus status from the catalog of TCR beta chain sequences. A later analysis assigned V and J genes by comparing TCR nucleotide sequences with IMGT/GENE-DB human TR gene sequences. Using the TCRdist pipeline, a later analysis assigned CDR3 sequences along with most-parsimonious VDJ recombination scenarios. In a later analysis, each TCR beta chain was defined by its CDR3 amino acid sequence together with its V-gene family, and reads without a unique V-gene family were excluded. A later analysis removed 592 highly shared, low-generation-probability nucleotide sequences to deal with suspected cross-contamination and a sequencing artifact. In a later analysis, a clonal expansion index for each public chain was calculated from normalized within-repertoire ranks of inferred template counts. Generation probabilities in a later analysis came from a VDJ recombination model fitted to out-of-frame rearrangements, and those results were checked against IGoR. A later analysis scored TCR-TCR, TCR-HLA and TCR-CMV co-occurrence with hypergeometric tests, applying a repertoire-size bias correction to TCR pairs. False discovery rates were estimated in a later analysis by permuting HLA or CMV assignments 20 times. In a later analysis, co-occurring TCRs were grouped with DBSCAN, and TCRdist sequence similarity was added when clustering was performed within HLA-allele-positive subsets. For co-occurrence clustering, repertoires with fewer than 30,000 or more than 120,000 public chains were excluded, along with roughly 5 repertoires with anomalous nucleotide sharing. Drawn from immuneACCESS, this table holds only the in-frame rearrangements with V and J called that TCRdb kept. Clones are partly lost; checked studies trace under half to an unresolved V gene and leave the rest unexplained. V, J and clone size are those of that table, while D and trimming were read from the DNA. The sample table shows hundreds of thousands of clones, and approximately 80% are seen once. 0.58% of the sample comes from the top ten.

As for this clone: No cognate antigen has been identified for it. The record has no base qualities; no much larger clone is one base away.

Inclusive of the bounding cysteine and phenylalanine, the CDR3 is 17 residues long. Of the read, only the CDR3 DNA is kept; its 51 bases are in frame from base 1. The cohort consisted of fewer than 700 healthy bone marrow donors. All cohort members were sampled while nominally healthy, although unrecorded immune exposures were likely present. The donor was CMV seronegative and belonged to the group of 350 or so seronegative cohort members. A peripheral blood sample was collected from each donor, and TCR beta sequencing was performed on peripheral blood mononuclear cells. The Qiagen DNeasy Blood Extraction Kit was used to extract genomic DNA from the blood cell samples.

The clonotype comes from a woman aged 40 to 50 in good health and CMV-seronegative. The chain links TRBV12-1 with TRBJ2-7; the table's D call, TRBD2, was not checked against the DNA. TRBV12-1 is annotated as a pseudogene. Sample: PBMCs. The CDR3: CASNQPGGNGGAHEQYF. The DNA sequence reads TGTGCCAGCAACCAGCCGGGTGGGAACGGGGGGGCCCACGAGCAGTACTTC.